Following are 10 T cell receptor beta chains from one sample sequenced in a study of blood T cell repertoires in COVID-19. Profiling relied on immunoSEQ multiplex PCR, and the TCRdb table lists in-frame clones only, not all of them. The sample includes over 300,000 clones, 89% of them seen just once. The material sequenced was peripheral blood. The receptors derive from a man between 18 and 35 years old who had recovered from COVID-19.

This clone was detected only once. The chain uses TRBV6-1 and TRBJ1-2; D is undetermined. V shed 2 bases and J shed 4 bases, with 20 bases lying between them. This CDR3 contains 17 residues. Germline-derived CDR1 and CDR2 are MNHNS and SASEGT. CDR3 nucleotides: TGTGCCAGCAGTGAAAAAATCCTGGCGGGAGGACGCTATGGCTACACCTTC. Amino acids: CASSEKILAGGRYGYTF.

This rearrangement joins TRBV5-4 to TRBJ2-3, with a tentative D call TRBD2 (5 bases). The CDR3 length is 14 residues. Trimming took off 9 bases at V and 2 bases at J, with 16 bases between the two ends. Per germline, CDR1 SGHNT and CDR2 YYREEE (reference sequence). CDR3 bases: TGTGCCACAAGGACTGAGCCGCACACAGATACGCAGTATTTT. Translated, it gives CATRTEPHTDTQYF.

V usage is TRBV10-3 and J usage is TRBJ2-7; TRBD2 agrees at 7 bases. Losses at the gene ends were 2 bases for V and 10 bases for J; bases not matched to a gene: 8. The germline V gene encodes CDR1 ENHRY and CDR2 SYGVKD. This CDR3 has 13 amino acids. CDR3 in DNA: TGTGCCATCAGTGAGACGGGAGGAAACGTACAGTACTTC. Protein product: CAISETGGNVQYF.

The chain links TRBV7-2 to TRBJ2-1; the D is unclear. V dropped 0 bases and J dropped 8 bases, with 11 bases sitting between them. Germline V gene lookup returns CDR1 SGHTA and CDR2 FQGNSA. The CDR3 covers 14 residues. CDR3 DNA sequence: TGTGCCAGCAGCTTAGCGCGCGCGGTACATGAGCAGTTCTTC. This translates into CASSLARAVHEQFF.

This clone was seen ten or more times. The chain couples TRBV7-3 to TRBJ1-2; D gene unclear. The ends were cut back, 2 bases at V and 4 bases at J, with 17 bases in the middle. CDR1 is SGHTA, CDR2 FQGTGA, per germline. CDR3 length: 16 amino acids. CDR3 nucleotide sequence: TGTGCCAGCAGCTTATTCGGGGTCGCTGAAGGCTATGGCTACACCTTC. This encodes CASSLFGVAEGYGYTF.

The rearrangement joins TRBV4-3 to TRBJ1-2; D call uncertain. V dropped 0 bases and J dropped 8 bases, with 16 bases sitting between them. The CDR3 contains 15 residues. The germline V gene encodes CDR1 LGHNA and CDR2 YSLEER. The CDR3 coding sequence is TGCGCCAGCAGCCAAGATAGTACAGTTCCGACAGGCTACACCTTC. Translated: CASSQDSTVPTGYTF.

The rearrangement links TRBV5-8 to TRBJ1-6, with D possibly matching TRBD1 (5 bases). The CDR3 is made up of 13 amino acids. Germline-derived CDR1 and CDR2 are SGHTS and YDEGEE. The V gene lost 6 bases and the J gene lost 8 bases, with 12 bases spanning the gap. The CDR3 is CASTETVDSPLHF. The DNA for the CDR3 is TGTGCCAGCACGGAGACAGTGGATTCACCCCTCCACTTT. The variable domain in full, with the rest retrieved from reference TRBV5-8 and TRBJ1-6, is EAGVTQSPTHLIKTRGQQATLRCSPISGHTSVYWYQQALGLGLQFLLWYDEGEERNRGNFPPRFSGRQFPNYSSELNVNALELEDSALYLCASTETVDSPLHFGNGTRLTVT.

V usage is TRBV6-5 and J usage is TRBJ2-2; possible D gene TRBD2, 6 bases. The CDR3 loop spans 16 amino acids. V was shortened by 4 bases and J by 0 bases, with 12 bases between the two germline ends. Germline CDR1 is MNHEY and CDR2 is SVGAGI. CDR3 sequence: CASSLEGPTNTGELFF. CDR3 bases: TGTGCCAGCAGTTTGGAGGGACCGACGAACACCGGGGAGCTGTTTTTT.

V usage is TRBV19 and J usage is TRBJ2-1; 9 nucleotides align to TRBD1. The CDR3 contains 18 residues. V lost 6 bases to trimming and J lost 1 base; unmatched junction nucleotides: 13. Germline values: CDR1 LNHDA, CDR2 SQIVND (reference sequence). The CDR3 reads CASSQSPLGQGSYNEQFF. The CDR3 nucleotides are TGTGCCAGTAGCCAATCCCCCCTCGGACAGGGGTCCTACAATGAGCAGTTCTTC.

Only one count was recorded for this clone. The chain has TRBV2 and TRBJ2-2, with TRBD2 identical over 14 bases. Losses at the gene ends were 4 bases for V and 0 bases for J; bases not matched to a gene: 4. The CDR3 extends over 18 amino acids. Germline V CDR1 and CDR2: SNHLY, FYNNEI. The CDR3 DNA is TGTGCCAGCAGTGTACCGACTAGCGGGAGGGCGAACACCGGGGAGCTGTTTTTT. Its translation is CASSVPTSGRANTGELFF.